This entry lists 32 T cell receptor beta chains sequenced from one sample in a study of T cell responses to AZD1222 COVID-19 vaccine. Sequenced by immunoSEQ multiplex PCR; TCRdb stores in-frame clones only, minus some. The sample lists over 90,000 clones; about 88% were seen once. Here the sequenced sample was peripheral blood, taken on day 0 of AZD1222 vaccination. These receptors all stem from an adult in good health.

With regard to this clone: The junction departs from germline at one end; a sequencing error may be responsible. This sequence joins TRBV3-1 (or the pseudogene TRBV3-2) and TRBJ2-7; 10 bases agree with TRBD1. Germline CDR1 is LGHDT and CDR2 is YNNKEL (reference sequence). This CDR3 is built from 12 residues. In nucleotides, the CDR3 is TGTGCCAGCAGCCACGCCGGGACAGGGGTTATCTTC. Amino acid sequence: CASSHAGTGVIF.

The CDR3 bases are TGTGCCAGCAGTCCGCTTGGGGATACGCAGTATTTT. This codes for CASSPLGDTQYF. The rearrangement links TRBV12-3 or TRBV12-4 to TRBJ2-3; D not certain. V dropped 5 bases and J dropped 6 bases, with 9 bases sitting between them. The CDR3 consists of 12 residues.

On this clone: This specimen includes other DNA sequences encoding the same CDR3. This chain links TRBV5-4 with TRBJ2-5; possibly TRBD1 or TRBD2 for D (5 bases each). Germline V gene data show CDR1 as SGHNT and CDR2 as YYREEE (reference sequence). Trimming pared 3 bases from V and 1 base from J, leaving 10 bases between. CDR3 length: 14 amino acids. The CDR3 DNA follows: TGTGCCAGCAGCTCCCGAGGGACCCAAGAGACCCAGTACTTC. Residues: CASSSRGTQETQYF.

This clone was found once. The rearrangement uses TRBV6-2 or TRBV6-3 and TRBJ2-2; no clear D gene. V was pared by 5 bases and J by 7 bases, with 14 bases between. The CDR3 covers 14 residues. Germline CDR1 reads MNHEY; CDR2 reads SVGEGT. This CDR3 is CASSLSRSGGELFF. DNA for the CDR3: TGTGCCAGCAGTCTCTCAAGGTCGGGCGGGGAGCTGTTTTTT.

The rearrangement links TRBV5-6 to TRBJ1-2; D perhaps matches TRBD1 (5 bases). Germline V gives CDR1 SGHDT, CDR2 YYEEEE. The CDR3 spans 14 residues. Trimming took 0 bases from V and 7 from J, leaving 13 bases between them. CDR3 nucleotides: TGTGCCAGCAGCTTGGGGCAGGGTTATATTGGCTACACCTTC. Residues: CASSLGQGYIGYTF.

CDR3 DNA sequence: TGTGCCAGCAAAATAGACAGGGCCATCAATCAGCCCCAGCATTTT. Its translation is CASKIDRAINQPQHF. This chain links TRBV6-5 with TRBJ1-5; 7 nucleotides match TRBD1. The CDR3 length is 15 residues. The junction had 9 bases not matched to a gene; V was cut back by 7 bases and J by 3 bases. From germline, CDR1 is MNHEY and CDR2 SVGAGI.

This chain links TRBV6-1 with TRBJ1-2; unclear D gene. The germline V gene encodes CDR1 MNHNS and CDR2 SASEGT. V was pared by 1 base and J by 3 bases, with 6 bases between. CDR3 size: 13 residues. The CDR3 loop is CASSEGGYYGYTF. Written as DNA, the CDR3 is TGTGCCAGCAGTGAAGGAGGATACTATGGCTACACCTTC.

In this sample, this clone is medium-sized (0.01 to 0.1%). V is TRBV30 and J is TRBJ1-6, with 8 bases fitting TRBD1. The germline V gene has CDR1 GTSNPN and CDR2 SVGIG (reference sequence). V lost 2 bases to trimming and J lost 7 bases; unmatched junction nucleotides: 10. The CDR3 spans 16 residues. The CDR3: CAWSRGQVGFNSPLHF. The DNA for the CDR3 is TGTGCCTGGAGTAGGGGACAGGTGGGGTTCAATTCACCCCTCCACTTT.

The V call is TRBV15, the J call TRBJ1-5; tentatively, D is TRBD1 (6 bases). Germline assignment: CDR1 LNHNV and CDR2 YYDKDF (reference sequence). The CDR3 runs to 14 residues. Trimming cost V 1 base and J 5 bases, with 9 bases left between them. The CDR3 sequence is CATSRGRGDQPQHF. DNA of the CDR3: TGTGCCACCAGCAGAGGAAGGGGGGATCAGCCCCAGCATTTT.

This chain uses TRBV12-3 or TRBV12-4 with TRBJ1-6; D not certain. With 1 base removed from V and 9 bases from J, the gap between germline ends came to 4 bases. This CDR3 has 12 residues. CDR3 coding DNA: TGTGCCAGCAGTTTAGGCGGTTCACCCCTCCACTTT. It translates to CASSLGGSPLHF.

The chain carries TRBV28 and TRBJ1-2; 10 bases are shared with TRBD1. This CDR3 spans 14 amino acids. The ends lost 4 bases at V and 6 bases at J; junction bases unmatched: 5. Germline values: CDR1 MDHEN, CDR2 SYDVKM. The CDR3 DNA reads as TGTGCCAGCAGTTCAACCGGGACAGGGGATGGCTACACCTTC. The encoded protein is CASSSTGTGDGYTF.

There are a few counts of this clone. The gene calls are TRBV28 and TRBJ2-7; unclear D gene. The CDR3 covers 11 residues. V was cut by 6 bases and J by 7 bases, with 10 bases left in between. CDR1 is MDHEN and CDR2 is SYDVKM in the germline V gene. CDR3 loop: CASREMREQYF. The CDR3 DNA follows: TGTGCCAGCAGGGAAATGAGGGAGCAGTACTTC.

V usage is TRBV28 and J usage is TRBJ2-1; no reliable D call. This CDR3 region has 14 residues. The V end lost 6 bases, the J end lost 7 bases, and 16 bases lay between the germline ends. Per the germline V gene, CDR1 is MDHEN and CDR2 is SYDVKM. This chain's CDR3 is CASSQRVGLNEQFF. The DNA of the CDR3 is TGTGCCAGCAGCCAAAGGGTCGGATTAAATGAGCAGTTCTTC.

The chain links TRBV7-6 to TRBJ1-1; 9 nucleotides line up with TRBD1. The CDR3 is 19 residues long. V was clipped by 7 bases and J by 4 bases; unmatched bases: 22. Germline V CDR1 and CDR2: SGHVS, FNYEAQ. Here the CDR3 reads CASTLRPPRTTGGSTEAFF. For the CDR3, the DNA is TGTGCCAGCACCCTCCGCCCCCCACGAACGACAGGGGGGAGCACTGAAGCTTTCTTT. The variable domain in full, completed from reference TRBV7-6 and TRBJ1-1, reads GAGVSQSPRYKVTKRGQDVALRCDPISGHVSLYWYRQALGQGPEFLTYFNYEAQQDKSGLPNDRFSAERPEGSISTLTIQRTEQRDSAMYRCASTLRPPRTTGGSTEAFFGQGTRLTVV.

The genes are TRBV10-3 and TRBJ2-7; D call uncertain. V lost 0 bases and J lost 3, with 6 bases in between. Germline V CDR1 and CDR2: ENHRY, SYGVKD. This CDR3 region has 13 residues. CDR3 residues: CAISESTNYEQYF. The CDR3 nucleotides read TGTGCCATCAGTGAGTCAACAAACTACGAGCAGTACTTC.

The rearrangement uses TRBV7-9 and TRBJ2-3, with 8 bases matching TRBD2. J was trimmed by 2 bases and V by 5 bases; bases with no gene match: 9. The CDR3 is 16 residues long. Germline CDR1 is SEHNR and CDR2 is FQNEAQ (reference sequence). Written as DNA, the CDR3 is TGTGCCAGCAGCGGCAAGCGGGGGCCCAACACAGATACGCAGTATTTT. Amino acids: CASSGKRGPNTDTQYF.

This CDR3 reads CASSQDFHTGELFF. The DNA for the CDR3 is TGTGCCAGCAGCCAAGACTTTCACACCGGGGAGCTGTTTTTT. The J gene is TRBJ2-2, the V gene TRBV14; D gene uncertain. V dropped 0 bases and J dropped 3 bases, with 5 bases sitting between them. The CDR3 is made up of 14 amino acids. From germline, CDR1 is SGHDN and CDR2 FVKESK.

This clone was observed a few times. Here the CDR3 reads CASSLDRGSVDEQFF. The CDR3 nucleotides are TGTGCCAGCAGCTTAGACAGGGGGTCGGTGGATGAGCAGTTCTTC. The V and J genes are TRBV11-2 and TRBJ2-1, with 7 positions matching TRBD1. In germline, CDR1 is SGHAT, CDR2 FQNNGV. Trimming took 0 bases from V and 8 from J; bases not matched to a gene: 7. The CDR3 is 15 residues long.

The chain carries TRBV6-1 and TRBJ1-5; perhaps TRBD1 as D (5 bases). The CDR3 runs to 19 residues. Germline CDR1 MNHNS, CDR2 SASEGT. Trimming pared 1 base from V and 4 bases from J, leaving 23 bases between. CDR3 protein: CASSEGNLSGRGGNQPQHF. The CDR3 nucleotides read TGTGCCAGCAGTGAAGGCAACCTTTCTGGGAGGGGTGGGAATCAGCCCCAGCATTTT.

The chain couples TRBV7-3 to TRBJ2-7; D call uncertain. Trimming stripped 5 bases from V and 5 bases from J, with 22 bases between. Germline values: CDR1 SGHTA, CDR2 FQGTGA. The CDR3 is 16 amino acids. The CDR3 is CASSPQPAASVHEQYF. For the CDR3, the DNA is TGTGCCAGCAGCCCCCAACCGGCGGCATCGGTCCACGAGCAGTACTTC.

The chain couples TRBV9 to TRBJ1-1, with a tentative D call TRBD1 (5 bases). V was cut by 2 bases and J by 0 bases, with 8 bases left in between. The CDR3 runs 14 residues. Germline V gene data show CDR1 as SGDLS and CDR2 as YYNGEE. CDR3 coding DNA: TGTGCCAGCAGCGTTGGACAACTGAACACTGAAGCTTTCTTT. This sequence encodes CASSVGQLNTEAFF. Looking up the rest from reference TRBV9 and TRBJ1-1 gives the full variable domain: DSGVTQTPKHLITATGQRVTLRCSPRSGDLSVYWYQQSLDQGLQFLIQYYNGEERAKGNILERFSAQQFPDLHSELNLSSLELGDSALYFCASSVGQLNTEAFFGQGTRLTVV.

The CDR3 sequence is CASRSIYYEQYF. CDR3 nucleotide sequence: TGTGCCAGCAGGTCGATCTACTACGAGCAGTACTTC. V gene TRBV6-7 combines with J gene TRBJ2-7, with no clear D. Being an ORF, TRBV6-7 has a function that is uncertain. The V end lost 6 bases, the J end lost 3 bases, and 9 bases lay between the germline ends. The CDR3 runs 12 residues.

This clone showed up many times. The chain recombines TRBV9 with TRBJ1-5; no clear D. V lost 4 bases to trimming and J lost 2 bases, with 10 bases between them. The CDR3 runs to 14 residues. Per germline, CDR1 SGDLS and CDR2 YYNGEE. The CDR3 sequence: CASSPSGGNQPQHF. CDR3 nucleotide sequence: TGTGCCAGCAGCCCCAGTGGCGGCAATCAGCCCCAGCATTTT.

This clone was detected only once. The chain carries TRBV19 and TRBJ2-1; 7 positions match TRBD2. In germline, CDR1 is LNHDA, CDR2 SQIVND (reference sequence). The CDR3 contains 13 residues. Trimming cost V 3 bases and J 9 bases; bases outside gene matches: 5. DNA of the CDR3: TGTGCCAGTAGTATGGGGACTACTCGTGAGCAGTTCTTC. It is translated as CASSMGTTREQFF.

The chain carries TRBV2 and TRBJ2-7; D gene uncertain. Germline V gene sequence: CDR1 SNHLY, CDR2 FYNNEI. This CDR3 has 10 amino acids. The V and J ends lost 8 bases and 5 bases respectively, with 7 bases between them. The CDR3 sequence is CASLRNEQYF. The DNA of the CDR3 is TGTGCCAGCCTCAGGAACGAGCAGTACTTC.

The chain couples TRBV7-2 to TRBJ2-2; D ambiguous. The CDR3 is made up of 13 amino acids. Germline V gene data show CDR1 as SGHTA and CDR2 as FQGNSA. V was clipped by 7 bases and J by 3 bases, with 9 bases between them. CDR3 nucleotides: TGTGCCAGCATCCTGGTTGACACCGGGGAGCTGTTTTTT. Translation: CASILVDTGELFF. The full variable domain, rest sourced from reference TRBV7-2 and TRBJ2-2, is GAGVSQSPSNKVTEKGKDVELRCDPISGHTALYWYRQSLGQGLEFLIYFQGNSAPDKSGLPSDRFSAERTGGSVSTLTIQRTQQEDSAVYLCASILVDTGELFFGEGSRLTVL.

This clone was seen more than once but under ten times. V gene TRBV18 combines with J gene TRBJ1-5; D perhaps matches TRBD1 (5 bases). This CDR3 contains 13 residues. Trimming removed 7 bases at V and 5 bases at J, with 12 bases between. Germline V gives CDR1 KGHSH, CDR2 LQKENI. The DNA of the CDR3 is TGTGCCAGCTTCTCCTCCAGGGATCAGCCCCAGCATTTT. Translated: CASFSSRDQPQHF.

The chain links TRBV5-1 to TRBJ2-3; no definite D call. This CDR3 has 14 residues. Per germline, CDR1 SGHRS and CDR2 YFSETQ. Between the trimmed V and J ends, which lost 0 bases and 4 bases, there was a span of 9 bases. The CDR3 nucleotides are TGCGCCAGCAGCTTGGGAAGTCGGGCAGATACGCAGTATTTT. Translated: CASSLGSRADTQYF.

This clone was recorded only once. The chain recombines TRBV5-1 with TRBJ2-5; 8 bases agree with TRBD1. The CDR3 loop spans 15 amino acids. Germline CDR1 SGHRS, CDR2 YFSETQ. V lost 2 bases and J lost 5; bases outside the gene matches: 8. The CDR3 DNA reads TGCGCCAGCAGCTTCCTCAGGGGGCCAGGGGAGACCCAGTACTTC. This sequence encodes CASSFLRGPGETQYF.

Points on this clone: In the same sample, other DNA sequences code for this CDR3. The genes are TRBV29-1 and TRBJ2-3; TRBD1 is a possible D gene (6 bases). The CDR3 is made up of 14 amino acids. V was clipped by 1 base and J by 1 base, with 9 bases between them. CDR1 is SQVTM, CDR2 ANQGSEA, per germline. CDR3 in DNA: TGCAGCGTTGAAGGGGGGCGCGGCACAGATACGCAGTATTTT. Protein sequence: CSVEGGRGTDTQYF.

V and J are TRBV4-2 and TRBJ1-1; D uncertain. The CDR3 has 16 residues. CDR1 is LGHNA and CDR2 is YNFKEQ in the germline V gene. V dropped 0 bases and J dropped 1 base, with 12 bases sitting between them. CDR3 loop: CASSQERQTPNTEAFF. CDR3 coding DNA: TGTGCCAGCAGCCAAGAACGCCAGACACCGAACACTGAAGCTTTCTTT.

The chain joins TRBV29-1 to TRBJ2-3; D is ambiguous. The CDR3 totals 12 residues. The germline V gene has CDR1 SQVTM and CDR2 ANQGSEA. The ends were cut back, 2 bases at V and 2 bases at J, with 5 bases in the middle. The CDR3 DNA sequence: TGCAGCGTTGAACTCGACACAGATACGCAGTATTTT. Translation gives CSVELDTDTQYF.